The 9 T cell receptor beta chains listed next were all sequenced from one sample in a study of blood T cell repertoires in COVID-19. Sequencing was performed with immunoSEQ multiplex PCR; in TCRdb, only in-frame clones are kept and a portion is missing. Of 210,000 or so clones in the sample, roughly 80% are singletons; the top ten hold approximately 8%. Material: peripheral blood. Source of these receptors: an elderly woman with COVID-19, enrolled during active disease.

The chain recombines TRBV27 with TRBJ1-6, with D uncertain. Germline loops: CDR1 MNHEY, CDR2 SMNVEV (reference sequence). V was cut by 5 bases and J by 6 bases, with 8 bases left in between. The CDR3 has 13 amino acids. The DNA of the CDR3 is TGTGCCAGCAGTCCCGCGGGTAATTCACCCCTCCACTTT. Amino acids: CASSPAGNSPLHF.

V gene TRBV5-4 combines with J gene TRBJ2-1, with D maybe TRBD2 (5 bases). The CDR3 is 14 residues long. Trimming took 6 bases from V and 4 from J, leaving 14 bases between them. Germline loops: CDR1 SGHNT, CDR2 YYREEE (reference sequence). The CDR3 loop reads CASTIGGGYNEQFF. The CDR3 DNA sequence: TGTGCCAGCACCATAGGAGGAGGATACAATGAGCAGTTCTTC.

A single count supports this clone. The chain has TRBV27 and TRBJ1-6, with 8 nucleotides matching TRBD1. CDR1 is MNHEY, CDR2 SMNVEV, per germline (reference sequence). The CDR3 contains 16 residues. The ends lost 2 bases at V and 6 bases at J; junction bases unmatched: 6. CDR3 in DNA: TGTGCCAGCAGTTTACTCGGACAGGGTGCTAATTCACCCCTCCACTTT. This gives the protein CASSLLGQGANSPLHF.

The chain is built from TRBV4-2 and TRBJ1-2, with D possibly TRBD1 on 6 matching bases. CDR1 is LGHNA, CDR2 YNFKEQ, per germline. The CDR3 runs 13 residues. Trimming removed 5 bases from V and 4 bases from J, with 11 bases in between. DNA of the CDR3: TGTGCCAGCAGCAAAGGACAGCGCTATGGCTACACCTTC. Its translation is CASSKGQRYGYTF.

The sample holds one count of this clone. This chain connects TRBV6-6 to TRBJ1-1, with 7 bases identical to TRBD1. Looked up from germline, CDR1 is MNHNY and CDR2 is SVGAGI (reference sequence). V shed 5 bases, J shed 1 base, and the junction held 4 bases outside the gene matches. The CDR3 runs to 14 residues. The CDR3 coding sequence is TGTGCCAGCAGTGCAGGGACAGCGAACACTGAAGCTTTCTTT. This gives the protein CASSAGTANTEAFF.

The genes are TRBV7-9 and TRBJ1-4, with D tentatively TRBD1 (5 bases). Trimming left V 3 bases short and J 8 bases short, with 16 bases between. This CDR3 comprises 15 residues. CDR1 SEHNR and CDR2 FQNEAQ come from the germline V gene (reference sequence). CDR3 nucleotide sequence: TGTGCCAGCAGCTTCGGGGGTCCGGTGTCGGAAAAACTGTTTTTT. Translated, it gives CASSFGGPVSEKLFF.

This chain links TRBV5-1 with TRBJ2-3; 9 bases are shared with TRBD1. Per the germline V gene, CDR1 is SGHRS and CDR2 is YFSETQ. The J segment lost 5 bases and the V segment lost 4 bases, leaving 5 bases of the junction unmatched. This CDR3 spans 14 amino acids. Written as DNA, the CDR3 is TGCGCCAGCAGCCCACAGGGGGCCGAAGATACGCAGTATTTT. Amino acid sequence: CASSPQGAEDTQYF.

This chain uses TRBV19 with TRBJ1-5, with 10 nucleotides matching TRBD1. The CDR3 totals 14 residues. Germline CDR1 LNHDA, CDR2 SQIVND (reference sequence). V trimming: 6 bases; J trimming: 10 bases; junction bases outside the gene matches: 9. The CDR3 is CASSVTGGQRPQHF. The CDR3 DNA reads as TGTGCCAGTAGCGTGACAGGGGGCCAACGACCCCAGCATTTT. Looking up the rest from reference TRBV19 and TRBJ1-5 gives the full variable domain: DGGITQSPKYLFRKEGQNVTLSCEQNLNHDAMYWYRQDPGQGLRLIYYSQIVNDFQKGDIAEGYSVSREKKESFPLTVTSAQKNPTAFYLCASSVTGGQRPQHFGDGTRLSIL.

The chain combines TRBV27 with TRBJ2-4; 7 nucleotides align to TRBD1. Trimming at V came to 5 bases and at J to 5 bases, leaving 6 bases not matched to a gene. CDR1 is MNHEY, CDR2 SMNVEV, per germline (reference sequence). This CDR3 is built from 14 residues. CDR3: CASSPTGSQNIQYF. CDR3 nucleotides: TGTGCCAGCAGTCCGACAGGGTCCCAAAACATTCAGTACTTC.